Sequencing of this T cell receptor (beta chain) was carried out in a study of cytomegalovirus exposure and HLA in healthy donors. Study-level findings and limits: Earlier analysis found most TCR beta V segments productive about 90% or about 30% of the time. Sequencing likely generated an artifact that appeared as a cluster of highly shared sequence variants.

CDR3 length: 16 amino acids. J was trimmed by 4 bases and V by 0 bases; bases with no gene match: 4. Germline CDR1 and CDR2: SGHRS and YFSETQ. The table lists this clone with a few counts. What it binds is not known. Additional DNA sequences in this sample encode the identical CDR3. PCR used 60 Vbeta primers and 13 Jbeta primers. Data came from immunoSEQ multiplex PCR; TCRdb stores just in-frame clones and leaves some out. This sample has 100,000 to 150,000 clones, with approximately 84% found just once. This receptor was taken from a man between 18 and 29 years old in good health and CMV-seropositive. The source material was PBMCs. This chain connects TRBV5-1 to TRBJ2-1; 10 nucleotides match TRBD2. CDR3 residues: CASSLALAGGYNEQFF. For the CDR3, the DNA is TGCGCCAGCAGCTTGGCCTTAGCGGGGGGTTACAATGAGCAGTTCTTC.